This T cell receptor (beta chain) was captured in a study of radiotherapy plus CTLA-4 blockade in lung cancer. Whole-study context: Overall, approximately 18% of patients showed an objective response, while 31% attained disease control.

Enrolled patients, whose metastatic non-small-cell lung cancer was chemo-refractory, received focal radiation plus CTLA-4 blockade with ipilimumab. The repertoire was sequenced with immunoSEQ multiplex PCR; TCRdb's copy has only in-frame clones and lacks some. The data hold about 72,000 clones, with over 80% observed a single time. Turning to this clone: What it binds is not known.

Study results and caveats: Interferon-beta and early blood T cell clone dynamics reportedly predicted response best. Researchers report tumor-derived TCR clones expanding in blood after radiotherapy plus ipilimumab.

The sequences come from peripheral blood, collected from a patient treated with radiotherapy plus ipilimumab. This sequence was found in a human donor with non-small cell lung cancer who had a partial response to radiotherapy plus ipilimumab.

The CDR3 DNA is TGTGCCAGCAGCCACGAGGCCTTCGCGAACACCGGGGAGCTGTTTTTT. Residues: CASSHEAFANTGELFF. The rearrangement joins TRBV4-2 to TRBJ2-2; no clear D. This CDR3 spans 16 amino acids. Trimming pared 3 bases from V and 0 bases from J, leaving 11 bases between. CDR1 is LGHNA, CDR2 YNFKEQ, per germline.